This TCR beta chain was profiled in a study of T cells after yellow fever vaccination. Study information: Preparing low-cell-number fractions relied on SMART-Seq v4 Ultra Low Input.

This CDR3 has 12 residues. V lost 8 bases and J lost 12, with 17 bases in between. The germline V gene encodes CDR1 MDHEN and CDR2 SYDVKM. The study's findings and limits: Overlap between CD4 and CD8 compartments was detected for a small share of clonotypes. Contamination of FACS-sorted repertoires by abundant clonotypes from the bulk population could occur.

TCRdb redid the calling of the 5' RACE reads with MiXCR, one entry per CDR3 protein. The repertoire holds 500,000 to 700,000 distinct CDR3 sequences, about a fifth seen once, with 14% in the top ten. In the case of this clonotype: Its antigen is currently unknown.

This receptor was obtained from a man aged 30 to 45 who received the YFV17D yellow fever vaccine. The rearrangement uses TRBV28 and TRBJ2-1; possibly TRBD2 for D (7 bases). Sequencing used PBMCs, obtained 15 days after the yellow fever booster vaccination. The CDR3 region has the DNA TGTGCCAGCCGGGGGGCAGGGCTGCGGCAGTTCTTC. Translation: CASRGAGLRQFF.